This TCR beta chain originates from a study of blood T cells in healthy people across ages. Findings and caveats of the study: The unknown donor CMV status may have confounded expanded clonotype changes.

Germline V gene data show CDR1 as SGDLS and CDR2 as YYNGEE. The CDR3 sequence is 14 residues long. V lost 3 bases, J lost 9 bases, and 7 bases stayed unmatched. The use of a sample-barcoded 5' primer and a J-beta primer mix characterized a second PCR of roughly 7 to 11 cycles. Each of the cDNA molecules was tagged by a template-switch adaptor with 12 random nucleotides. In TCRdb, the 5' RACE reads were re-called with MiXCR into one record per CDR3 protein. The sample lists over 550,000 distinct CDR3 sequences; roughly 30% were seen once. As for this clonotype: What it binds is unknown.

Healthy Caucasian individuals from Russia aged 6 to 90 served as donors. Sample: blood. The V and J genes are TRBV9 and TRBJ2-1, with TRBD1 matching over 9 bases. The source is a woman aged 80 or older in good health. The CDR3 DNA reads as TGTGCCAGCAGCGGAAGACAGGGGGAAGGTGAGCAGTTCTTC. Translating gives CASSGRQGEGEQFF.